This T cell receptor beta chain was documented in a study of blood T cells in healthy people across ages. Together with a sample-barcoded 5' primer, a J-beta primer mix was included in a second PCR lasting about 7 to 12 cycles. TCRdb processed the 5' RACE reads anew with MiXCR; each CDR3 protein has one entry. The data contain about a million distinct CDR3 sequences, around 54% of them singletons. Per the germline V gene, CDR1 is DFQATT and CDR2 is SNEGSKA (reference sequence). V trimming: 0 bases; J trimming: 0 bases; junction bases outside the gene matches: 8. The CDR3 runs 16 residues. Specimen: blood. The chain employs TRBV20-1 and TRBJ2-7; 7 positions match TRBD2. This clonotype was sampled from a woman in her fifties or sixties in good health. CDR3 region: CSARDWEGRSSYEQYF. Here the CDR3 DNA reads TGCAGTGCTAGAGATTGGGAGGGGCGGAGCTCCTACGAGCAGTACTTC.